This T cell receptor (beta chain) is drawn from a study of T cell clones after liver transplantation. Study in general: Subjects received no induction therapy and standard immunosuppression until randomization at 12-24 months post-transplant. Tolerant meant at least one year fully off immunosuppression without liver enzymes above twice normal. Timepoints were pre-transplant, pre-withdrawal, and after withdrawal was completed or failed.

V shed 3 bases and J shed 0 bases, with 11 bases lying between them. The CDR3 totals 15 residues. Germline V gives CDR1 SGHTA, CDR2 FQGNSA. Clones were read by immunoSEQ multiplex PCR, and TCRdb kept only the in-frame ones, dropping some. The top ten clones hold over 0.75% of a sample with over 100,000 clones, roughly four fifths of them seen once. Unstimulated PBMCs were sorted into CD3+CD4+ and CD3+CD8+ populations. The chain combines TRBV7-2 with TRBJ1-1; D not resolved. Here the sequenced sample was CD4+ T cells from blood, taken before liver transplant. The receptor was isolated from a human donor who received a liver transplant. CDR3 in amino acids: CASSFRSIMNTEAFF. The DNA for the CDR3 is TGTGCCAGCAGCTTCAGAAGCATTATGAACACTGAAGCTTTCTTT.